The 32 T cell receptor beta chains given below trace back to one sample, sequenced in a study of CD8 T cells in ankylosing spondylitis. TCRdb ran MiXCR on the 5' RACE reads and lists one entry per CDR3 protein. The table lists 250,000 to 350,000 distinct CDR3 sequences, 15% to 20% of them singletons. The material sequenced was blood, either unsorted or a sorted T cell fraction (not recorded which). These receptors came from a male donor with ankylosing spondylitis or in good health (not recorded which).

The V gene is TRBV2, the J gene TRBJ2-7, with D maybe TRBD1 (5 bases). The germline CDR1 and CDR2 sequences are SNHLY and FYNNEI. The CDR3 length is 14 residues. V shed 0 bases and J shed 3 bases, with 9 bases lying between them. The CDR3 protein is CASSEALQGYEQYV. The CDR3 region has the DNA TGTGCCAGCAGTGAAGCGCTTCAGGGCTACGAGCAGTACGTC.

This CDR3 is CASSSGLAGLNTGELFF. The CDR3 bases are TGTGCCAGCAGCTCGGGACTAGCGGGTTTAAACACCGGGGAGCTGTTTTTT. The chain couples TRBV5-5 to TRBJ2-2; 12 bases are a match to TRBD2. The CDR3 runs to 17 residues. Trimming at V came to 3 bases and at J to 2 bases, leaving 5 bases not matched to a gene. CDR1 is SGHKS, CDR2 YYEKEE, per germline (reference sequence).

Many counts were recorded for this clonotype. This chain uses TRBV14 with TRBJ1-6; D is ambiguous. Germline V gene lookup returns CDR1 SGHDN and CDR2 FVKESK. With 0 bases removed from V and 7 bases from J, the gap between germline ends came to 7 bases. This CDR3 has 14 amino acids. The CDR3 DNA reads TGTGCCAGCAGCCAAGAAACAAGGAATTCACCCCTCCACTTT. This gives the protein CASSQETRNSPLHF.

The chain couples TRBV5-1 to TRBJ2-2, with 7 bases identical to TRBD1. This CDR3 comprises 16 residues. Germline-derived CDR1 and CDR2 are SGHRS and YFSETQ. The J segment lost 5 bases and the V segment lost 3 bases, leaving 10 bases of the junction unmatched. The CDR3: CASSSPGTERTGELFF. Written as DNA, the CDR3 is TGCGCCAGCAGCTCCCCCGGGACAGAGAGGACCGGGGAGCTGTTTTTT.

Comments on this clonotype: The junction shows a germline mismatch at one end, possibly a read error. The genes are TRBV7-3 and TRBJ2-2; D possibly matches TRBD1 or TRBD2 (6 bases each). The germline gives CDR1 SGHTA, CDR2 FQGTGA. The CDR3 contains 15 residues. The CDR3 spells CASSFTGTDTGGLFF. CDR3 nucleotides: TGTGCCAGCAGCTTTACAGGGACGGACACCGGGGGGCTGTTTTTT.

This clonotype was seen a handful of times. A read error may be the cause here, since a much bigger clone is one base away. The V and J genes are TRBV2 and TRBJ2-1, with unresolved D. Germline V gene sequence: CDR1 SNHLY, CDR2 FYNNEI. The length of the CDR3 is 11 residues. CDR3 sequence (DNA): TGTGTCAGCACCGATTGGAATGAGCAGTTCTTC. Its protein is CVSTDWNEQFF.

This clonotype was picked up a small number of times. This chain connects TRBV30 to TRBJ2-6; D call uncertain. The CDR3 has 13 residues. Germline lookup yields CDR1 GTSNPN and CDR2 SVGIG (reference sequence). V lost 3 bases and J 0 bases, leaving 3 bases between the germline ends. CDR3 residues: CAWRTSGANVLTF. The CDR3 DNA sequence: TGTGCCTGGAGGACCTCTGGGGCCAACGTCCTGACTTTC.

This clonotype showed up just a few times. The rearrangement uses TRBV7-2 and TRBJ2-2, with D possibly matching TRBD1 (6 bases). Germline assignment: CDR1 SGHTA and CDR2 FQGNSA. The CDR3 has 16 amino acids. With 3 bases removed from V and 1 base from J, the gap between germline ends came to 12 bases. CDR3 in DNA: TGTGCCAGCAGCTTTGGGGGCCTCTGGAACACCGGGGAGCTGTTTTTT. It is translated as CASSFGGLWNTGELFF.

The gene calls are TRBV18 and TRBJ1-1; 9 bases map to TRBD1. The germline V gene has CDR1 KGHSH and CDR2 LQKENI. This CDR3 contains 13 residues. J gave up 6 bases and V 3 bases, and 2 bases lay outside the gene matches. DNA of the CDR3: TGTGCCAGCTCACCCGGGACAGGGTCTGAAGCTTTCTTT. Translation gives CASSPGTGSEAFF.

This clonotype has only a few counts. The rearrangement links TRBV2 to TRBJ2-7; a weak D match, TRBD1 (5 bases). Germline CDR1 and CDR2: SNHLY and FYNNEI. The CDR3 runs to 13 residues. V shed 3 bases and J shed 3 bases, with 9 bases lying between them. CDR3 DNA: TGTGCCAGCAGTGAGGGGCAATACTACGAGCAGTACGTC. As protein: CASSEGQYYEQYV.

The chain carries TRBV30 and TRBJ2-1; D may be TRBD2 (6 bases). The length of the CDR3 is 14 residues. Trimming took off 7 bases at V and 0 bases at J, with 13 bases between the two ends. Germline lookup yields CDR1 GTSNPN and CDR2 SVGIG (reference sequence). Here the CDR3 reads CASSGVGSYNEQFF. For the CDR3, the DNA is TGTGCCTCCTCGGGGGTCGGCTCCTACAATGAGCAGTTCTTC.

The rearrangement uses TRBV2 and TRBJ2-4, with 7 bases matching TRBD1. Per germline, CDR1 SNHLY and CDR2 FYNNEI. V gave up 8 bases and J gave up 5 bases; unmatched junction bases: 3. This CDR3 is 12 amino acids long. The CDR3 DNA sequence: TGTGCCAGCTTAGACAGGGAAAACATTCAGTACTTC. Translating gives CASLDRENIQYF.

The chain is built from TRBV5-1 and TRBJ1-6; no definite D call. V was trimmed by 1 base and J by 8 bases, leaving 10 bases between them. The germline gives CDR1 SGHRS, CDR2 YFSETQ. CDR3 size: 14 residues. The CDR3 DNA reads TGCGCCAGCAGCTTGCGATCAGATGATTCACCCCTCCACTTT. It yields the protein CASSLRSDDSPLHF.

The sample holds a few counts of this clonotype. The V gene is TRBV5-1, the J gene TRBJ1-1; 7 bases line up with TRBD1. The germline gives CDR1 SGHRS, CDR2 YFSETQ. The V and J ends lost 3 bases and 4 bases, in that order; junction bases with no gene match: 6. CDR3 length equals 14 residues. CDR3 protein: CASSSTGSGTEAFF. CDR3 DNA sequence: TGCGCCAGCAGCTCGACAGGGAGTGGCACTGAAGCTTTCTTT.

This clonotype was observed a single time. The rearrangement links TRBV15 to TRBJ1-5; the D gene is possibly TRBD1 (6 bases). The germline gives CDR1 LNHNV, CDR2 YYDKDF (reference sequence). The CDR3 has 15 residues. V dropped 4 bases and J dropped 5 bases, with 15 bases sitting between them. In DNA form, the CDR3 reads TGTGCCACCAGCACCGAACCGGACAGCTATCAGCCCCAGCATTTT. Its translation is CATSTEPDSYQPQHF. Looking up the rest from reference TRBV15 and TRBJ1-5 gives the full variable domain: DAMVIQNPRYQVTQFGKPVTLSCSQTLNHNVMYWYQQKSSQAPKLLFHYYDKDFNNEADTPDNFQSRRPNTSFCFLDIRSPGLGDTAMYLCATSTEPDSYQPQHFGDGTRLSIL.

This clonotype turned up a few times. This sequence joins TRBV5-1 and TRBJ1-1; D possibly corresponds to TRBD1 (6 bases). Between the trimmed V and J ends, which lost 2 bases and 5 bases, there was a span of 10 bases. From germline, CDR1 is SGHRS and CDR2 YFSETQ. CDR3 size: 13 residues. The CDR3 bases are TGCGCCAGCAGCTTTTCCCAGGGGACTGAAGCTTTCTTT. Its protein is CASSFSQGTEAFF.

This clonotype appeared many times. The chain combines TRBV19 with TRBJ1-1; D uncertain. Between the trimmed V and J ends, which lost 0 bases and 1 base, there was a span of 9 bases. Per the germline V gene, CDR1 is LNHDA and CDR2 is SQIVND (reference sequence). The CDR3 is 15 residues long. The CDR3 sequence: CASSIDWTPNTEAFF. The CDR3 DNA is TGTGCCAGTAGTATAGATTGGACCCCGAACACTGAAGCTTTCTTT.

The chain links TRBV3-1 to TRBJ1-6; D is possibly TRBD1 (5 bases). The CDR3 sequence is 14 residues long. CDR1 LGHDT and CDR2 YNNKEL come from the germline V gene (reference sequence). V was cut by 4 bases and J by 7 bases, with 11 bases left in between. The CDR3 DNA is TGTGCCAGCAGCCCGGGGCGGCGGAATTCACCCCTCCACTTT. This encodes CASSPGRRNSPLHF.

V gene TRBV5-1 combines with J gene TRBJ2-6; D gene uncertain. CDR3 length equals 16 residues. Trimming cost V 4 bases and J 0 bases, with 11 bases left between them. In germline, CDR1 is SGHRS, CDR2 YFSETQ. CDR3: CASSVDASSGANVLTF. For the CDR3, the DNA is TGCGCCAGCAGCGTAGACGCGAGCTCTGGGGCCAACGTCCTGACTTTC.

This clonotype has only a few counts. The rearrangement uses TRBV5-1 and TRBJ1-1, with a weak D call TRBD1 (6 bases). The V end lost 1 base, the J end lost 0 bases, and 13 bases lay between the germline ends. Germline CDR1 reads SGHRS; CDR2 reads YFSETQ. CDR3 length: 16 amino acids. Here the CDR3 DNA reads TGCGCCAGCAGCTTGAACAGGGACCGAATGAACACTGAAGCTTTCTTT. It translates to CASSLNRDRMNTEAFF.

A few counts support this clonotype. The rearrangement links TRBV7-2 to TRBJ1-1; D unclear. There are 14 residues in the CDR3. The germline V gene encodes CDR1 SGHTA and CDR2 FQGNSA. Trimming took off 0 bases at V and 0 bases at J, with 5 bases between the two ends. CDR3 sequence reads: CASSLAELNTEAFF. As DNA, the CDR3 is TGTGCCAGCAGCTTAGCCGAGTTGAACACTGAAGCTTTCTTT. Full variable domain (remainder filled in from reference TRBV7-2 and TRBJ1-1): GAGVSQSPSNKVTEKGKDVELRCDPISGHTALYWYRQSLGQGLEFLIYFQGNSAPDKSGLPSDRFSAERTGGSVSTLTIQRTQQEDSAVYLCASSLAELNTEAFFGQGTRLTVV.

The V call is TRBV12-3 or TRBV12-4, the J call TRBJ2-5; a possible D gene is TRBD1 (6 bases). Trimming pared 6 bases from V and 5 bases from J, leaving 13 bases between. This CDR3 contains 13 residues. For the CDR3, the DNA is TGTGCCAGCAGAACAGGGTTCGGGGAGACCCAGTACTTC. Protein sequence: CASRTGFGETQYF.

The V gene is TRBV6-1, the J gene TRBJ2-2, with TRBD1 matching over 8 bases. The CDR3 spans 13 residues. Germline V gene lookup returns CDR1 MNHNS and CDR2 SASEGT. Unmatched junction bases numbered 2, after V lost 7 bases and J lost 4 bases. Here the CDR3 reads CASIRGLTGELFF. CDR3 nucleotide sequence: TGTGCCAGCATCAGGGGGCTCACCGGGGAGCTGTTTTTT.

This clonotype occurred a few times. The chain couples TRBV28 to TRBJ2-7, with 8 bases lining up with TRBD2. CDR3 length: 14 residues. V was clipped by 5 bases and J by 7 bases; unmatched bases: 10. Germline V gene lookup returns CDR1 MDHEN and CDR2 SYDVKM. The CDR3 sequence is CASSPSGSRGEQYV. CDR3 DNA: TGTGCCAGCAGTCCCAGCGGGAGCCGGGGGGAGCAGTACGTC.

This clonotype was counted many times. The chain uses TRBV28 and TRBJ1-5; weak D call: TRBD1 (6 bases). Germline V gene sequence: CDR1 MDHEN, CDR2 SYDVKM. V was trimmed by 3 bases and J by 1 base, leaving 16 bases between them. This CDR3 is 17 amino acids long. The CDR3 bases are TGTGCCAGCAGTTTTGCCAGGGGACGAACAAGCAATCAGCCCCAGCATTTT. Protein: CASSFARGRTSNQPQHF.

The chain joins TRBV3-1 to TRBJ2-3, with a tentative D call TRBD1 (5 bases). The CDR3 is 17 amino acids. The germline V and J ends were trimmed by 1 base and 2 bases, with 16 bases remaining between them. CDR1 and CDR2 from the germline V gene are LGHDT and YNNKEL (reference sequence). The CDR3 here is CASSQVRQSWDTDTQYF. The CDR3 coding sequence is TGTGCCAGCAGCCAAGTACGACAGTCCTGGGACACAGATACGCAGTATTTT.

The chain is built from TRBV5-1 and TRBJ2-3; unclear D gene. Germline CDR1 and CDR2: SGHRS and YFSETQ. Trimming took off 0 bases at V and 6 bases at J, with 11 bases between the two ends. The CDR3 runs 14 residues. CDR3 sequence (DNA): TGCGCCAGCAGCTTGGGAGACTGGGGTGATACGCAGTATTTT. Its translation: CASSLGDWGDTQYF.

This clonotype came up once. The chain links TRBV12-3 or TRBV12-4 to TRBJ2-1, with 8 bases aligning to TRBD2. CDR3 length: 17 amino acids. J lost 7 bases, V lost 0 bases, and 11 bases had no gene match. The CDR3 DNA reads TGTGCCAGCAGTTTAGCTACCGGGGGGGAGCGTAAGAATGAGCAGTTCTTC. Amino acids: CASSLATGGERKNEQFF.

V and J are TRBV5-1 and TRBJ2-1; possibly TRBD2 for D (6 bases). Germline CDR1 reads SGHRS; CDR2 reads YFSETQ. The CDR3 is 11 residues long. V lost 3 bases, J lost 10 bases, and 8 bases lay in between. Here the CDR3 reads CASSSGVEQFF. DNA of the CDR3: TGCGCCAGCAGCTCGGGGGTAGAGCAGTTCTTC.

This chain links TRBV20-1 with TRBJ2-5; 9 nucleotides match TRBD2. This CDR3 contains 13 residues. Trimming took 5 bases from V and 1 from J; bases not matched to a gene: 2. From germline, CDR1 is DFQATT and CDR2 SNEGSKA (reference sequence). Here the CDR3 DNA reads TGCAGTGCTCCTAGCGGGATCCAAGAGACCCAGTACTTC. Residues: CSAPSGIQETQYF.

This clonotype was seen only a few times. CDR3 DNA sequence: TGTGCCACCAGCAGAGATCTGGCAGGGGGCTTTGCCGTGGAAGAGACCCAGTACTTC. Translating it yields CATSRDLAGGFAVEETQYF. V is TRBV15 and J is TRBJ2-5; TRBD1 agrees at 8 bases. In germline, CDR1 is LNHNV, CDR2 YYDKDF (reference sequence). The V segment lost 0 bases and the J segment 3 bases; nucleotides outside the gene matches: 15. The CDR3 runs to 19 residues.

This chain joins TRBV11-2 and TRBJ2-4; a weak D match, TRBD2 (6 bases). CDR1 and CDR2 (germline): SGHAT, FQNNGV. The V gene lost 2 bases and the J gene lost 0 bases, with 11 bases spanning the gap. The CDR3 length is 16 residues. Here the CDR3 DNA reads TGTGCCAGCAGCTTATTCGGGGGATTAGCCAAAAACATTCAGTACTTC. This codes for CASSLFGGLAKNIQYF.